These 17 T cell receptor beta chains share one sample of origin, sequenced in a study of radiotherapy plus CTLA-4 blockade in lung cancer. The repertoire was sequenced with immunoSEQ multiplex PCR; TCRdb's copy has only in-frame clones and lacks some. The data hold around 20,000 clones, with about 84% observed a single time. The sample here was peripheral blood, taken from a patient treated with radiotherapy plus ipilimumab. The source is a human donor with non-small cell lung cancer whose response to radiotherapy plus ipilimumab could not be evaluated.

J is TRBJ1-2 and V is TRBV28; TRBD1 agrees at 8 bases. CDR1 and CDR2 from the germline V gene are MDHEN and SYDVKM. Trimming took 6 bases from V and 5 from J; bases not matched to a gene: 17. This CDR3 has 17 amino acids. The CDR3 reads CASSRHYGQGVRYGYTF. The CDR3 DNA reads TGTGCCAGCAGCCGACACTATGGACAGGGTGTGAGATATGGCTACACCTTC.

This chain links TRBV9 with TRBJ1-2; weak D call: TRBD1 (5 bases). The CDR3 length is 14 residues. Trimming removed 4 bases at V and 7 bases at J, with 17 bases between. Germline lookup yields CDR1 SGDLS and CDR2 YYNGEE. CDR3: CASSPSGTLTGYTF. The CDR3 DNA reads TGTGCCAGCAGCCCTTCGGGGACTTTGACTGGCTACACCTTC.

The chain combines TRBV28 with TRBJ1-5, with 7 bases aligning to TRBD1. V lost 3 bases and J lost 2; bases outside the gene matches: 4. The CDR3 is 15 amino acids. Germline assignment: CDR1 MDHEN and CDR2 SYDVKM. The CDR3 here is CASSFGQAGNQPQHF. CDR3 in DNA: TGTGCCAGCAGTTTCGGACAGGCGGGCAATCAGCCCCAGCATTTT.

A single count supports this clone. One end of the junction does not line up with germline, which may come from a read error. The chain employs TRBV6-1 and TRBJ2-1; D call uncertain. Germline CDR1 MNHNS, CDR2 SASEGT. This CDR3 comprises 16 residues. Here the CDR3 DNA reads TGTGCCAGCAGGGAAGGAAGGAGTAGCTCCTACAATGAGCAGTTCTTC. It yields the protein CASREGRSSSYNEQFF.

This chain joins TRBV28 and TRBJ2-7; possibly TRBD2 for D (5 bases). Germline V gives CDR1 MDHEN, CDR2 SYDVKM. The CDR3 extends over 13 amino acids. The V gene lost 5 bases and the J gene lost 4 bases, with 12 bases spanning the gap. The CDR3 sequence: CASSRSRTYEQYF. The CDR3 DNA sequence: TGTGCCAGCAGTCGCAGTCGGACTTACGAGCAGTACTTC.

This clone was counted between two and nine times. The chain carries TRBV11-2 and TRBJ2-3, with unresolved D. The CDR3 extends over 15 amino acids. Germline V gene data show CDR1 as SGHAT and CDR2 as FQNNGV. V gave up 1 base and J gave up 2 bases, with 10 bases separating them. CDR3 DNA: TGTGCCAGCAGCTTAGTGGTCCGCTACACAGATACGCAGTATTTT. It specifies CASSLVVRYTDTQYF.

This chain connects TRBV9 to TRBJ2-5; D unclear. V was cut by 0 bases and J by 1 base, with 7 bases left in between. CDR3 length equals 14 residues. CDR1 is SGDLS and CDR2 is YYNGEE in the germline V gene. The DNA of the CDR3 is TGTGCCAGCAGCGTAGGGCAGGTCCAAGAGACCCAGTACTTC. Translating it yields CASSVGQVQETQYF. Based on the CDR3 plus reference TRBV9 and TRBJ2-5, the full variable domain is DSGVTQTPKHLITATGQRVTLRCSPRSGDLSVYWYQQSLDQGLQFLIQYYNGEERAKGNILERFSAQQFPDLHSELNLSSLELGDSALYFCASSVGQVQETQYFGPGTRLLVL.

The chain recombines TRBV10-3 with TRBJ2-1; 12 positions match TRBD2. Germline assignment: CDR1 ENHRY and CDR2 SYGVKD. The CDR3 covers 15 residues. The V gene end was trimmed by 4 bases and the J gene end by 10 bases; junction bases not matched to a gene: 8. The CDR3 loop is CAISVSSGRAGEQFF. In DNA form, the CDR3 reads TGTGCCATCAGTGTCTCTAGCGGGAGGGCCGGGGAGCAGTTCTTC.

The CDR3 protein is CASSNGAGEKLFF. In DNA form, the CDR3 reads TGTGCCAGCAGTAATGGGGCTGGGGAAAAACTGTTTTTT. The V and J genes are TRBV6-1 and TRBJ1-4; the D gene is possibly TRBD1 (5 bases). Germline assignment: CDR1 MNHNS and CDR2 SASEGT. The CDR3 contains 13 residues. V shed 5 bases and J shed 8 bases, with 12 bases lying between them.

The V gene is TRBV5-5, the J gene TRBJ1-1; D remains unclear. CDR1 SGHKS and CDR2 YYEKEE come from the germline V gene (reference sequence). CDR3 size: 14 residues. V was pared by 5 bases and J by 0 bases, with 11 bases between. The CDR3 DNA is TGTGCCAGCAGTTCGGAGAGATTGAACACTGAAGCTTTCTTT. Translation gives CASSSERLNTEAFF.

This chain joins TRBV7-9 and TRBJ2-7; D may be TRBD2 (7 bases). The V end lost 6 bases, the J end lost 6 bases, and 18 bases lay between the germline ends. CDR1 and CDR2 (germline): SEHNR, FQNEAQ (reference sequence). The CDR3 is 14 amino acids. The CDR3 DNA reads TGTGCCAGCAGTCCCTCCGGGGGGCAACCCGAGCAGTACTTC. This encodes CASSPSGGQPEQYF.

The chain has TRBV5-6 and TRBJ2-1; D is undetermined. The CDR3 is 15 amino acids. Germline assignment: CDR1 SGHDT and CDR2 YYEEEE. V dropped 0 bases and J dropped 0 bases, with 7 bases sitting between them. The CDR3 protein is CASSLGRNSYNEQFF. The DNA for the CDR3 is TGTGCCAGCAGCTTGGGGCGGAACTCCTACAATGAGCAGTTCTTC.

CDR3 loop: CASTLLWAASPLHF. CDR3 in DNA: TGTGCCAGCACACTGCTCTGGGCAGCTTCACCCCTCCACTTT. The chain employs TRBV27 and TRBJ1-6; D uncertain. Looked up from germline, CDR1 is MNHEY and CDR2 is SMNVEV (reference sequence). V lost 7 bases and J lost 9, with 16 bases in between. CDR3 length: 14 amino acids.

The chain is built from TRBV4-1 and TRBJ2-7, with unresolved D. CDR1 and CDR2 from the germline V gene are MGHRA and YSYEKL. The CDR3 is made up of 12 amino acids. Deletions cut 6 bases from V and 6 bases from J, with 12 bases between. The CDR3 here is CASSPPTGEQYF. CDR3 coding DNA: TGCGCCAGCAGTCCCCCTACGGGCGAGCAGTACTTC.

The chain links TRBV19 to TRBJ2-5, with 9 bases lining up with TRBD2. The CDR3 covers 15 residues. V shed 3 bases and J 2 bases; nucleotides not matched to a gene: 4. From germline, CDR1 is LNHDA and CDR2 SQIVND (reference sequence). Here the CDR3 reads CASSMASGGQETQYF. In nucleotides, the CDR3 is TGTGCCAGTAGTATGGCCAGCGGGGGGCAAGAGACCCAGTACTTC.

V and J are TRBV5-1 and TRBJ2-3; 10 bases are shared with TRBD2. This CDR3 is built from 16 residues. Per germline, CDR1 SGHRS and CDR2 YFSETQ. V shed 0 bases, J shed 5 bases, and the junction held 6 bases outside the gene matches. CDR3 in DNA: TGCGCCAGCAGCTTGGGCCTAGCGGGAGCAATAGATACGCAGTATTTT. Translating gives CASSLGLAGAIDTQYF.

The V gene is TRBV5-4, the J gene TRBJ1-1; possible D gene TRBD1, 5 bases. The germline V gene has CDR1 SGHNT and CDR2 YYREEE (reference sequence). The CDR3 length is 16 residues. Trimming stripped 6 bases from V and 5 bases from J, with 23 bases between. CDR3 sequence: CASNLLGRGAGTEAFF. CDR3 sequence (DNA): TGTGCCAGCAACCTACTCGGGCGAGGGGCGGGGACTGAAGCTTTCTTT.